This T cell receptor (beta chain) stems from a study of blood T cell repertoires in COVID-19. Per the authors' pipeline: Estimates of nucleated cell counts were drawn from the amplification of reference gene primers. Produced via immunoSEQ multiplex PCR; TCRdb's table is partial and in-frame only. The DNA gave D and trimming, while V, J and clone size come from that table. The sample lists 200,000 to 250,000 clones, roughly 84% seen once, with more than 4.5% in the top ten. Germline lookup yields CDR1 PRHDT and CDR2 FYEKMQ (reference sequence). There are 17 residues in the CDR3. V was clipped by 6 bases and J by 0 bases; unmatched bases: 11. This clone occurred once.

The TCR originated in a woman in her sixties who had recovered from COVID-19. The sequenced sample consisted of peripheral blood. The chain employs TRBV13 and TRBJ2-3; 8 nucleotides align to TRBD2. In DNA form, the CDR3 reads TGTGCCAGCAGTTTCCTCCAAGCGGGGGCAAGCACAGATACGCAGTATTTT. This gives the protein CASSFLQAGASTDTQYF. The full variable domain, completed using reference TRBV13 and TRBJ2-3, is AAGVIQSPRHLIKEKRETATLKCYPIPRHDTVYWYQQGPGQDPQFLISFYEKMQSDKGSIPDRFSAQQFSDYHSELNMSSLELGDSALYFCASSFLQAGASTDTQYFGPGTRLTVL.